This TCR beta chain originates from a study of blood T cell repertoires in COVID-19. Study context: Collection of acute and convalescent COVID-19 samples took place in the United States, Italy and Spain. T cells, B-cell-depleted T cells, or PBMCs provided the cDNA or gDNA that served as material.

Original analysis: Researchers report that nucleated cell counts were estimated from reference gene primer amplification. Using immunoSEQ multiplex PCR, the repertoire was profiled, and TCRdb retains in-frame clones only, with some absent. From that table come the V and J calls and clone size; the DNA was used to work out D and trimming. In the table there are about 20,000 clones, 70% to 80% of which are singletons. CDR3 size: 14 residues. From germline, CDR1 is GTSNPN and CDR2 SVGIG (reference sequence). The V end lost 0 bases, the J end lost 10 bases, and 13 bases lay between the germline ends. This clone was observed at least ten times.

The chain employs TRBV30 and TRBJ1-6; D not certain. The sample consisted of peripheral blood. This sequence originates from an older man with acute or convalescent COVID-19. The CDR3 here is CAWSVDSGRSPLHF. The CDR3 DNA is TGTGCCTGGAGTGTAGACTCGGGGAGGTCACCCCTCCACTTT.